The 21 T cell receptor beta chains presented below share a single source sample, sequenced in a study of blood T cells in healthy people across ages. PCR was performed a second time for roughly 7 to 12 cycles using a sample-barcoded 5' primer and a J-beta primer mix. TCRdb called the 5' RACE reads again in MiXCR, with one record for every CDR3 protein. The sample lists approximately 1,000,000 distinct CDR3 sequences; 35% to 40% were seen once. The sample was blood. Receptors originate from a man aged 18 to 30 in good health.

In its sample, this clonotype was seen a few times. The rearrangement links TRBV12-3 or TRBV12-4 to TRBJ2-7; no clear D. With 2 bases removed from V and 7 bases from J, the gap between germline ends came to 12 bases. The CDR3 spans 13 residues. The chain's CDR3 is CASSLTPNREQYF. In DNA form, the CDR3 reads TGTGCCAGCAGTTTAACCCCTAACCGTGAGCAGTACTTC.

CDR3 bases: TGCAGTGGTTATGGGCCGGGACAGGGGAAGGATGGCTACACCTTC. It is translated as CSGYGPGQGKDGYTF. The J gene is TRBJ1-2, the V gene TRBV20-1, with TRBD1 matching 10 bases. The CDR3 covers 15 residues. V was pared by 7 bases and J by 6 bases, with 14 bases of the junction left unmatched. The V gene's germline CDR1 is DFQATT and CDR2 SNEGSKA (reference sequence).

This clonotype appeared a few times. The gene calls are TRBV2 and TRBJ1-1; 7 positions match TRBD1. The CDR3 is 15 amino acids. Germline trimming cut 8 bases from V and 4 bases from J; bases unmatched to any gene: 13. Germline V gene data show CDR1 as SNHLY and CDR2 as FYNNEI. CDR3 amino acids: CASSRNGQGGTEAFF. DNA of the CDR3: TGTGCCAGCTCCCGGAATGGGCAGGGGGGCACTGAAGCTTTCTTT.

This chain links TRBV20-1 with TRBJ2-5, with D hard to call. The J call is uncertain, as TRBJ2-4 better fits the DNA end. CDR3 length equals 13 residues. Germline V gene lookup returns CDR1 DFQATT and CDR2 SNEGSKA (reference sequence). CDR3 residues: CSAYSAAKNIQYF. For the CDR3, the DNA is TGCAGTGCTTATTCGGCCGCCAAAAACATTCAGTACTTC.

V is TRBV9 and J is TRBJ1-1; possibly TRBD1 for D (5 bases). In germline, CDR1 is SGDLS, CDR2 YYNGEE. The V end was cut by 4 bases, the J end by 6 bases, with 10 bases between. The CDR3 is made up of 12 amino acids. This chain's CDR3 is CASSSEQAEAFF. As DNA, the CDR3 is TGTGCCAGCAGCTCAGAACAGGCTGAAGCTTTCTTT.

This clonotype was picked up a small number of times. J is TRBJ1-4 and V is TRBV5-1, with D perhaps matching TRBD1 (5 bases). This CDR3 comprises 15 residues. V dropped 0 bases and J dropped 3 bases, with 9 bases sitting between them. Germline values: CDR1 SGHRS, CDR2 YFSETQ. The CDR3 protein is CASSLVSTANEKLFF. The CDR3 DNA follows: TGCGCCAGCAGCTTGGTATCGACAGCTAATGAAAAACTGTTTTTT. The full variable domain, its missing parts supplied by reference TRBV5-1 and TRBJ1-4, is KAGVTQTPRYLIKTRGQQVTLSCSPISGHRSVSWYQQTPGQGLQFLFEYFSETQRNKGNFPGRFSGRQFSNSRSEMNVSTLELGDSALYLCASSLVSTANEKLFFGSGTQLSVL.

This clonotype turned up a few times. The V call is TRBV4-1, the J call TRBJ2-5; D is uncertain. The CDR3 spans 15 residues. CDR1 is MGHRA and CDR2 is YSYEKL in the germline V gene. Trimming stripped 0 bases from V and 1 base from J, with 9 bases between. The CDR3 reads CASSQEGQTQETQYF. In DNA form, the CDR3 reads TGCGCCAGCAGCCAAGAAGGGCAGACCCAAGAGACCCAGTACTTC.

Worth noting for this clonotype: The CDR3 does not end in the conserved phenylalanine or tryptophan, so this is likely a read error. The chain recombines TRBV9 with TRBJ2-5; D is uncertain. The germline V gene encodes CDR1 SGDLS and CDR2 YYNGEE. This CDR3 region has 13 residues. CDR3 nucleotides: TGTGCCAGCAGCGTAGGGGCTCAAGGGACCCAGTACTCC. The encoded protein is CASSVGAQGTQYS.

The V and J genes are TRBV4-1 and TRBJ1-5; D is undetermined. The CDR3 sequence is 16 residues long. CDR1 and CDR2 (germline): MGHRA, YSYEKL. Trimming removed 3 bases from V and 4 bases from J, with 16 bases in between. CDR3 sequence: CASSHPREGVNQPQHF. In nucleotides, the CDR3 is TGCGCCAGCAGCCACCCGAGGGAGGGAGTAAATCAGCCCCAGCATTTT.

The chain joins TRBV10-3 to TRBJ1-1; D remains ambiguous. The CDR3 length is 13 residues. CDR1 is ENHRY, CDR2 SYGVKD, per germline. V lost 2 bases and J 1 base, leaving 5 bases between the germline ends. CDR3 DNA: TGTGCCATCAGTGAGCGGCAGAACACTGAAGCTTTCTTT. Translated, it gives CAISERQNTEAFF.

V usage is TRBV10-1 and J usage is TRBJ1-2; 8 bases are a match to TRBD1. CDR3 size: 14 residues. The J segment lost 0 bases and the V segment lost 9 bases, leaving 6 bases of the junction unmatched. Germline-derived CDR1 and CDR2 are WNHNN and SYGVQD (reference sequence). The CDR3 sequence: CARGQDLSNYGYTF. In nucleotides, the CDR3 is TGCGCCAGGGGACAGGATCTCTCTAACTATGGCTACACCTTC.

This clonotype was seen more than once but under ten times. The chain links TRBV27 to TRBJ2-1, with a weak D call TRBD2 (6 bases). This CDR3 contains 16 residues. Trimming shortened V by 5 bases and J by 2 bases, and 16 bases separated the two germline ends. Per germline, CDR1 MNHEY and CDR2 SMNVEV (reference sequence). CDR3: CASSLRWGETYNEQFF. In DNA form, the CDR3 reads TGTGCCAGCAGTCTTCGTTGGGGGGAGACCTACAATGAGCAGTTCTTC.

The genes are TRBV5-1 and TRBJ2-2, with D tentatively TRBD2 (5 bases). Germline loops: CDR1 SGHRS, CDR2 YFSETQ. Trimming shortened V by 5 bases and J by 7 bases, and 15 bases separated the two germline ends. The CDR3 totals 14 residues. CDR3 nucleotide sequence: TGCGCCAGCAGATTCAGCGGATCCGGCGGGGAGCTGTTTTTT. Its protein is CASRFSGSGGELFF.

This clonotype was seen repeatedly, ten times or more. V is TRBV12-3 or TRBV12-4 and J is TRBJ2-5, with no clear D. V lost 6 bases and J lost 5, with 10 bases in between. This CDR3 spans 12 amino acids. The CDR3, as DNA: TGTGCCAGCAGCCCCGAATGGGAGACCCAGTACTTC. Encoded protein: CASSPEWETQYF.

The chain has TRBV2 and TRBJ1-1; 10 bases line up with TRBD1. Germline V gives CDR1 SNHLY, CDR2 FYNNEI. J gave up 6 bases and V 6 bases, and 10 bases lay outside the gene matches. CDR3 length: 15 amino acids. CDR3 bases: TGTGCCAGCAGCTCGGACAGGGGGAATATGGCTGAAGCTTTCTTT. It codes for CASSSDRGNMAEAFF.

Concerning this clonotype: Relative to the germline gene, one junction end is altered; a read error may explain this. V and J are TRBV4-1 and TRBJ2-5, with 9 bases aligning to TRBD2. The germline V gene has CDR1 MGHRA and CDR2 YSYEKL. This CDR3 region has 14 residues. Here the CDR3 reads CASGQASGKETQYF. CDR3 DNA: TGCGCCAGCGGCCAAGCTAGCGGGAAAGAGACCCAGTACTTC.

This clonotype occurred a few times. V is TRBV2 and J is TRBJ2-3; 7 bases match TRBD1. Germline CDR1 reads SNHLY; CDR2 reads FYNNEI. CDR3 size: 14 residues. V trimming: 6 bases; J trimming: 1 base; junction bases outside the gene matches: 4. CDR3 DNA sequence: TGTGCCAGCAGAAAAGGGGGCGGCACAGATACGCAGTATTTT. It codes for CASRKGGGTDTQYF.

The chain is built from TRBV4-3 and TRBJ1-1; no definite D call. V was trimmed by 4 bases and J by 4 bases, leaving 13 bases between them. This CDR3 region has 14 residues. Germline V lookup: CDR1 LGHNA, CDR2 YSLEER. CDR3 sequence: CASSRTRLGTEAFF. CDR3 nucleotides: TGCGCCAGCAGCCGGACGCGCTTGGGCACTGAAGCTTTCTTT.

J is TRBJ2-5 and V is TRBV25-1, with D hard to call. Near its end, the DNA agrees better with TRBJ2-7, so the J call may be wrong. The CDR3 length is 14 residues. From germline, CDR1 is MGHDK and CDR2 SYGVNS. CDR3 residues: CASSIGGTSYEQYF. The DNA of the CDR3 is TGTGCCAGCAGTATAGGCGGTACCTCATACGAGCAGTACTTC.

V and J are TRBV20-1 and TRBJ1-5; D call uncertain. V gave up 4 bases and J gave up 2 bases, with 12 bases separating them. CDR3 length equals 14 residues. Germline V gives CDR1 DFQATT, CDR2 SNEGSKA (reference sequence). The CDR3 DNA follows: TGCAGTGCTAACGACGGCGGGCGCAATCAGCCCCAGCATTTT. It is translated as CSANDGGRNQPQHF.

This clonotype occurred a few times. This chain connects TRBV20-1 to TRBJ2-3; TRBD1 agrees at 8 bases. CDR1 and CDR2 from the germline V gene are DFQATT and SNEGSKA (reference sequence). This CDR3 contains 16 residues. The junction had 12 bases not matched to a gene; V was cut back by 1 base and J by 6 bases. CDR3 residues: CSARGLRDRPTDTQYF. As DNA, the CDR3 is TGCAGTGCTAGAGGCCTGCGGGACAGGCCCACTGATACGCAGTATTTT.